The entry that follows covers one T cell receptor beta chain sequence. The data are from a study of blood T cell repertoires in COVID-19. In the study overall: Samples taken during acute and convalescent COVID-19 were collected in the United States, Italy and Spain. The analysed material was cDNA or gDNA that came from T cells, B-cell-depleted T cells, or PBMCs.

The authors' processing: Nucleated cell number was recorded as an estimate derived from reference gene primer amplification. Produced via immunoSEQ multiplex PCR; TCRdb's table is partial and in-frame only. The DNA gave D and trimming, while V, J and clone size come from that table. The data contain about 200,000 clones, just over 85% of them singletons. Germline values: CDR1 LGHNA, CDR2 YNFKEQ. CDR3 size: 15 residues. Trimming took 0 bases from V and 8 from J, leaving 16 bases between them. The chain has TRBV4-2 and TRBJ1-2, with D perhaps matching TRBD1 (5 bases). Sequencing used peripheral blood. The source of this sequence is a man aged 45-65 years with acute or convalescent COVID-19. CDR3 nucleotides: TGTGCCAGCAGCCAAGAAGGGCAGGGCGTTGGGGGCTACACCTTC. It translates to CASSQEGQGVGGYTF.